These T cell receptor beta chains were read from a single sample in a study of T-cell reconstitution after alpha-beta-depleted transplantation in children. MiXCR, run by TCRdb on the PCR reads, gives a single entry per CDR3 protein. The repertoire holds approximately 97,000 distinct CDR3 sequences, with over 6% as singletons. The source material was PBMCs, sampled before TCRalphabeta/CD19-depleted stem cell transplant. These receptors were collected from a boy between 2 and 10 years old with acute lymphoblastic leukemia, due to receive a stem cell transplant. The CDR3 runs from the conserved cysteine through the conserved F or W. D genes are given only for firm matches. Clone size is stated in some rows and not others, as once, few, many or a class when expanded.

medium-sized,-,TRBV5-1,TRBJ2-3,TGCGCCAGCAGCTTAAGTAGCACAGATACGCAGTATTTT,CASSLSSTDTQYF
many,TRBD1,TRBV5-1,TRBJ1-1,TGCGCCAGCAGCGGACAGGGACAGGGAGTCACTGAAGCTTTCTTT,CASSGQGQGVTEAFF
-,-,TRBV5-4,TRBJ1-2,TGTGCCAGCAGCTTGGAAGGGAGCGGGGCTAACTATGGCTACACCTTC,CASSLEGSGANYGYTF
many,-,TRBV20-1,TRBJ1-1,TGCAGTGCTGAGCTGACAAGGGGTAACACTGAAGCTTTCTTT,CSAELTRGNTEAFF
large,-,TRBV5-1,TRBJ1-1,TGCGCCAGCCAGAAGGACGGAATGGGCACTGAAGCTTTCTTT,CASQKDGMGTEAFF
-,-,TRBV7-2,TRBJ1-2,TGTGCCAGCAGCCTCCCCGGCCCCTTGGGCTACACCTTC,CASSLPGPLGYTF
many,TRBD2,TRBV9,TRBJ2-4,TGTGCCAGCAGCCCACGACTAGCGGGGGGAGCCAAAAACATTCAGTACTTC,CASSPRLAGGAKNIQYF
-,-,TRBV7-9,TRBJ1-6,TGTGCCAGCACCCCTTCTCAGGACCCTCTTTCACCCCTCCACTTT,CASTPSQDPLSPLHF
-,TRBD2,TRBV20-1,TRBJ2-4,TGCAGTGCTTACAGGACTAGCGGGGGGGTAGCCAAAAACATTCAGTACTTC,CSAYRTSGGVAKNIQYF
many,TRBD2,TRBV4-1,TRBJ2-7,TGCGCCAGCAGCCAAGAGCAGACTAGCGGTTCCTACGAGCAGTACTTC,CASSQEQTSGSYEQYF
few,TRBD2,TRBV11-2,TRBJ2-7,TGTGCCAGCAGCTTAGAAGCGGGGGGCTCCTACGAGCAGTACTTC,CASSLEAGGSYEQYF
few,-,TRBV3-1,TRBJ1-1,TGTGCCAGCAGCCAAGATCGGCGGCAGACCTCTGAAGCTTTCTTT,CASSQDRRQTSEAFF
many,TRBD2,TRBV6-2/TRBV6-3,TRBJ2-2,TGTGCCAGCAGTTACGGACTAGCGGGGGAGACCGGGGAGCTGTTTTTT,CASSYGLAGETGELFF
many,-,TRBV29-1,TRBJ1-2,TGCAGCGTTGAAGAAACCGGGGGCCCGTATGGCTACACCTTC,CSVEETGGPYGYTF
many,-,TRBV29-1,TRBJ1-1,TGCAGCGTTCACGGGAACACTGAAGCTTTCTTT,CSVHGNTEAFF
many,-,TRBV4-3,TRBJ1-2,TGCGCCAGCAGCCAGCCAGGGGAGGGCTACACCTTC,CASSQPGEGYTF
many,-,TRBV4-1,TRBJ1-1,TGCGCCAGCAGCCCCCTATTTGGGGGCCCGGGGACTGAAGCTTTCTTT,CASSPLFGGPGTEAFF
many,-,TRBV5-1,TRBJ1-2,TGCGCCAGCAGCTCAGAGAGAGACTATGGCTACACCTTC,CASSSERDYGYTF
-,-,TRBV5-1,TRBJ1-4,TGCGCCAGCAGCCCGGACCCCGGGGGGGGAACTAATGAAAAACTGTTTTTT,CASSPDPGGGTNEKLFF
-,TRBD1,TRBV6-5,TRBJ1-2,TGTGCCAGCAGTTCCCGGACAGGGCGGCTTGGCTACACCTTC,CASSSRTGRLGYTF
-,-,TRBV4-3,TRBJ2-1,TGCGCCAGCAGCCAAGTAGACGGCCCCTACAATGAGCAGTTCTTC,CASSQVDGPYNEQFF
-,TRBD1,TRBV7-9,TRBJ2-2,TGTGCCAGCAGCCGGACAGGACGGGGCGGGGAGCTGTTTTTT,CASSRTGRGGELFF
many,-,TRBV7-7,TRBJ2-1,TGTGCCAGCAGCTTAGGAGGCGGGGGCCACAATGAGCAGTTCTTC,CASSLGGGGHNEQFF
-,-,TRBV7-7,TRBJ1-1,TGTGCTAGCAGCTATACGGAGAACACTGAAGCTTTCTTT,CASSYTENTEAFF
-,-,TRBV20-1,TRBJ2-1,TGCAGTGCTAGCGGGAGGGGGCACGGTGAGCAGTTCTTC,CSASGRGHGEQFF
-,-,TRBV20-1,TRBJ2-7,TGCAGTGCAACCGACAGAGGGCCCCTTGGAGAGCAGTACTTC,CSATDRGPLGEQYF